This TCR beta chain was identified during a study of identical twins. Overall study results and limits: For zero-insertion analyses, partial confounding could come from invariant MAIT and iNKT cells. For out-of-frame beta sequences, excess twin sharing was weaker. The study based its conclusions on cross-sectional statistical analysis and did not follow the same donors. Among out-of-frame alpha sequences shared by twins, low generation probability occurred in excess.

The CDR3 length is 21 residues. The V gene end was trimmed by 0 bases and the J gene end by 3 bases; junction bases not matched to a gene: 19. Germline CDR1 and CDR2: LGHDT and YNNKEL (reference sequence). TCRdb passed the 5' RACE reads through MiXCR, listing each CDR3 protein once. Here the sample spans a few hundred thousand distinct CDR3 sequences, nearly 10% being singletons. Concerning this clonotype itself: Antigen specificity is unknown.

These same data were also listed under a study on yellow fever vaccine responses in identical twins.

The chain employs TRBV3-1 and TRBJ2-5; 10 bases line up with TRBD1. The receptor was derived from a young woman in good health. Sequences were obtained from PBMCs. The CDR3 here is CASSQDTYRFGTGAFEETQYF. The CDR3 DNA reads TGTGCCAGCAGCCAAGATACGTATAGGTTCGGGACAGGGGCCTTTGAAGAGACCCAGTACTTC.